This TCR beta chain was identified during a study of monozygotic twins with inflammatory bowel disease. General observations from the study: Discordant twins showed the same repertoire similarity as concordant twins, possibly from limited power.

About this clonotype itself: Its antigen is as yet unknown.

Donors gave 2.5 ml of blood apiece. Whole-blood RNA isolation (total RNA) proceeded without T cell sorting. Molecular identifiers with 6-nucleotide sample barcodes were added during cDNA synthesis via template switching. TCRdb re-called the 5' RACE reads; one entry per CDR3 protein, DNA not given. The table for this sample gives more than 300,000 distinct CDR3 sequences. Sequenced: blood. The sequence derives from a human donor with ulcerative colitis or Crohn's disease, or a healthy co-twin of an affected twin (not recorded which).

The CDR3 loop reads CASSSGQILNTGELFF. This sequence joins TRBV5-8 and TRBJ2-2. Germline CDR1 SGHTS, CDR2 YDEGEE. The CDR3 length is 16 residues. The complete variable domain, with remaining parts taken from reference TRBV5-8 and TRBJ2-2, reads EAGVTQSPTHLIKTRGQQATLRCSPISGHTSVYWYQQALGLGLQFLLWYDEGEERNRGNFPPRFSGRQFPNYSSELNVNALELEDSALYLCASSSGQILNTGELFFGEGSRLTVL.